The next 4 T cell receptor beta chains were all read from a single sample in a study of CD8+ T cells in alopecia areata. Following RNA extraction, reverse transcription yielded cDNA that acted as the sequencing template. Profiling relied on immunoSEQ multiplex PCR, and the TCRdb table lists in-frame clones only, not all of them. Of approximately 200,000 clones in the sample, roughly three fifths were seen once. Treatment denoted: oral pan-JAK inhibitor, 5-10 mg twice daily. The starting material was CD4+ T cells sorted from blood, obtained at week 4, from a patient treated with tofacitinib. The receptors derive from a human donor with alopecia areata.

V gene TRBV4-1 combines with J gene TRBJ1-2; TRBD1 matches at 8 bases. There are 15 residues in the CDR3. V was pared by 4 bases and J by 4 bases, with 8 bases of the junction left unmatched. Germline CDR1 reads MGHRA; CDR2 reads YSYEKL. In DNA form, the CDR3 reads TGCGCCAGCAGCCCGGAGGACAGGGCCGCCTATGGCTACACCTTC. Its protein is CASSPEDRAAYGYTF.

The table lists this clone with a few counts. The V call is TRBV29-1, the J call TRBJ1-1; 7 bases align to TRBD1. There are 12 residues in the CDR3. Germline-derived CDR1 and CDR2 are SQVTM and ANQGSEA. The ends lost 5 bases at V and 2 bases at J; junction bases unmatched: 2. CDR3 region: CSVRGPNTEAFF. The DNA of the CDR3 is TGCAGCGTTAGGGGGCCCAACACTGAAGCTTTCTTT.

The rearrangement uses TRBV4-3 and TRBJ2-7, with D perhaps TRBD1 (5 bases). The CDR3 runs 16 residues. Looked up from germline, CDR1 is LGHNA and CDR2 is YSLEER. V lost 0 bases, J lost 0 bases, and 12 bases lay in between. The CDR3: CASSQENRPSSYEQYF. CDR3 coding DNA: TGCGCCAGCAGCCAAGAGAACAGGCCCAGCTCCTACGAGCAGTACTTC.

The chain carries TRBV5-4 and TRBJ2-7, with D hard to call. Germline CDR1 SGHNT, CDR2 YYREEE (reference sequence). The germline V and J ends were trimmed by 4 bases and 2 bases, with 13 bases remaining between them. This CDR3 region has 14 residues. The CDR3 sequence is CASSVPGSTYEQYF. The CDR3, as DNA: TGTGCCAGCAGCGTACCCGGGTCCACCTACGAGCAGTACTTC.